This T cell receptor (beta chain) came from a study of type 1 regulatory T cells. Study-level background: T-allo10 is an in vitro-generated, Tr1-enriched CD4 T cell product specific for alloantigen.

TCRdb passed the reads through MiXCR, listing each CDR3 protein once. The table includes 60,000 to 80,000 distinct CDR3 sequences, about three fifths detected once. This clonotype was seen a few times. The antigen remains undetermined. Graft donor-derived T-allo10 cells were described as host-alloantigen-specific, anergic, and alloantigen-specifically suppressive. The V end lost 1 base, the J end lost 0 bases, and 9 bases lay between the germline ends. This CDR3 spans 14 amino acids. Germline CDR1 DFQATT, CDR2 SNEGSKA (reference sequence). This receptor was identified in a human donor in good health. Input material: cultured T cells, either the whole culture or a sorted T cell fraction (not recorded which). Specified subset: Tr1-enriched cell product generated in vitro against host alloantigens. The chain carries TRBV20-1 and TRBJ1-1; no clear D. CDR3 coding DNA: TGCAGTGCTAGAGTTTACGGGCTGAACACTGAAGCTTTCTTT. Its translation is CSARVYGLNTEAFF.